The 25 T cell receptor beta chains below all came from one sample that was sequenced in a study of CD8+ T cells in alopecia areata. Extraction of RNA preceded its reverse transcription into cDNA, which served as the sequencing template. Profiling relied on immunoSEQ multiplex PCR, and the TCRdb table lists in-frame clones only, not all of them. The sample lists roughly 150,000 clones, roughly 50% seen once, with about 4.9% in the top ten. The specimen sequenced was CD4+ T cells sorted from blood. The receptors were sampled from a human donor in good health.

This clone has at least ten counts. This sequence joins TRBV9 and TRBJ2-1; TRBD2 matches 8 bases. Trimming cost V 2 bases and J 13 bases; bases outside gene matches: 8. This CDR3 contains 13 residues. The germline V gene has CDR1 SGDLS and CDR2 YYNGEE. CDR3: CASSVMNSGNQFF. The CDR3 DNA reads as TGTGCCAGCAGCGTCATGAATAGCGGGAATCAGTTCTTC.

The rearrangement uses TRBV2 and TRBJ1-1, with 7 nucleotides matching TRBD1. Trimming at V came to 7 bases and at J to 1 base, leaving 6 bases not matched to a gene. The CDR3 loop spans 14 amino acids. Germline-derived CDR1 and CDR2 are SNHLY and FYNNEI. In DNA form, the CDR3 reads TGTGCCAGCATTCGACAGGGCACGAACACTGAAGCTTTCTTT. Translated, it gives CASIRQGTNTEAFF. Full variable domain (outside the CDR3, taken from reference TRBV2 and TRBJ1-1): EPEVTQTPSHQVTQMGQEVILRCVPISNHLYFYWYRQILGQKVEFLVSFYNNEISEKSEIFDDQFSVERPDGSNFTLKIRSTKLEDSAMYFCASIRQGTNTEAFFGQGTRLTVV.

This clone has more than one count but fewer than ten. This chain uses TRBV29-1 with TRBJ2-5; D uncertain. Germline V gives CDR1 SQVTM, CDR2 ANQGSEA. Between the trimmed V and J ends, which lost 4 bases and 2 bases, there was a span of 11 bases. CDR3 length: 13 residues. The CDR3: CSVVGRLQETQYF. The CDR3 nucleotides read TGCAGCGTTGTCGGCAGGCTACAAGAGACCCAGTACTTC.

This chain connects TRBV9 to TRBJ2-2; D possibly corresponds to TRBD2 (5 bases). Germline-derived CDR1 and CDR2 are SGDLS and YYNGEE. This CDR3 has 15 amino acids. The V end lost 0 bases, the J end lost 5 bases, and 11 bases lay between the germline ends. For the CDR3, the DNA is TGTGCCAGCAGCGTAGCCGGGATTCTTACCGGGGAGCTGTTTTTT. As protein: CASSVAGILTGELFF.

This sequence joins TRBV5-1 and TRBJ2-5; D is possibly TRBD1 or TRBD2 (5 bases each). Trimming took off 3 bases at V and 4 bases at J, with 16 bases between the two ends. CDR1 and CDR2 from the germline V gene are SGHRS and YFSETQ. The CDR3 consists of 15 residues. CDR3 coding DNA: TGCGCCAGCAGCTGGGACGGGACCGGCGGAGAGACCCAGTACTTC. Its protein is CASSWDGTGGETQYF.

This clone was observed a handful of times. The chain couples TRBV6-1 to TRBJ2-1, with D possibly being TRBD2 (5 bases). V was cut by 5 bases and J by 6 bases, with 14 bases left in between. The V gene's germline CDR1 is MNHNS and CDR2 SASEGT. The CDR3 has 14 amino acids. CDR3 DNA sequence: TGTGCCAGCAGTAGGACTTTGCGGAGCAATGAGCAGTTCTTC. Its protein is CASSRTLRSNEQFF.

This clone showed up just a few times. The chain combines TRBV29-1 with TRBJ1-1, with 7 bases fitting TRBD1. The length of the CDR3 is 12 residues. V lost 7 bases and J lost 1; bases outside the gene matches: 3. The germline V gene encodes CDR1 SQVTM and CDR2 ANQGSEA. The CDR3, as DNA: TGCAGCGGAGACAGGGCGAACACTGAAGCTTTCTTT. Residues: CSGDRANTEAFF.

This clone was picked up many times. The V and J genes are TRBV6-6 and TRBJ2-2; no reliable D call. The germline V gene has CDR1 MNHNY and CDR2 SVGAGI (reference sequence). The CDR3 runs 13 residues. Between the trimmed V and J ends, which lost 0 bases and 7 bases, there was a span of 6 bases. DNA of the CDR3: TGTGCCAGCAGTTACTCGAGGAGCGGGGAGCTGTTTTTT. Translation: CASSYSRSGELFF.

This clone occurred a few times. The chain employs TRBV30 and TRBJ1-2; D gene unclear. The CDR3 totals 10 residues. Germline V gene sequence: CDR1 GTSNPN, CDR2 SVGIG (reference sequence). The ends were cut back, 5 bases at V and 6 bases at J, with 7 bases in the middle. For the CDR3, the DNA is TGTGCCTGGGGTAGCAATGGCTACACCTTC. Amino acid sequence: CAWGSNGYTF.

The rearrangement joins TRBV25-1 to TRBJ1-2, with 10 bases aligning to TRBD1. This CDR3 region has 13 residues. V lost 3 bases and J lost 7; bases outside the gene matches: 2. Germline V gene data show CDR1 as MGHDK and CDR2 as SYGVNS. The CDR3 coding sequence is TGTGCCAGCAGTGATCGGACAGGGGGTGGCTACACCTTC. This gives the protein CASSDRTGGGYTF.

This clone was seen a few times. This rearrangement joins TRBV11-2 to TRBJ2-3; D is unresolved. The ends were cut back, 4 bases at V and 4 bases at J, with 12 bases in the middle. Germline V gene sequence: CDR1 SGHAT, CDR2 FQNNGV. CDR3 length equals 14 residues. The CDR3 region is CASSSLYGPDTQYF. The CDR3, as DNA: TGTGCCAGCAGCTCCTTGTACGGGCCAGATACGCAGTATTTT.

J is TRBJ1-5 and V is TRBV7-9; TRBD1 aligns across 7 bases. The ends lost 3 bases at V and 7 bases at J; junction bases unmatched: 6. Germline CDR1 is SEHNR and CDR2 is FQNEAQ (reference sequence). The CDR3 is 14 amino acids. CDR3 nucleotides: TGTGCCAGCAGCTTTCTGACAGGGATGCAGCCCCAGCATTTT. Protein: CASSFLTGMQPQHF.

The rearrangement joins TRBV7-9 to TRBJ1-4; a possible D gene is TRBD1 (6 bases). Deletions cut 5 bases from V and 11 bases from J, with 18 bases between. Germline assignment: CDR1 SEHNR and CDR2 FQNEAQ (reference sequence). CDR3 length: 14 residues. In DNA form, the CDR3 reads TGTGCCAGCAGCCCCGGACAGAATGGACGGAAACTGTTTTTT. This translates into CASSPGQNGRKLFF. The full variable domain, with the rest looked up from reference TRBV7-9 and TRBJ1-4, is DTGVSQNPRHKITKRGQNVTFRCDPISEHNRLYWYRQTLGQGPEFLTYFQNEAQLEKSRLLSDRFSAERPKGSFSTLEIQRTEQGDSAMYLCASSPGQNGRKLFFGSGTQLSVL.

This clone was recorded a few times. The J gene is TRBJ1-3, the V gene TRBV6-6, with 8 nucleotides matching TRBD1. Germline-derived CDR1 and CDR2 are MNHNY and SVGAGI (reference sequence). The CDR3 is 16 residues long. J lost 0 bases, V lost 2 bases, and 3 bases had no gene match. The CDR3 sequence is CASSYNTGGSGNTIYF. CDR3 nucleotide sequence: TGTGCCAGCAGTTACAATACAGGGGGCTCTGGAAACACCATATATTTT.

The sample holds one count of this clone. The rearrangement joins TRBV29-1 to TRBJ2-7, with D possibly being TRBD1 (5 bases). V was trimmed by 7 bases and J by 7 bases, leaving 17 bases between them. The CDR3 runs 12 residues. Per germline, CDR1 SQVTM and CDR2 ANQGSEA. The CDR3 bases are TGCAGCGCCTCGAAAGGGGCTGGGGAGCAGTACTTC. Translating gives CSASKGAGEQYF.

The chain employs TRBV14 and TRBJ2-2, with unresolved D. Germline loops: CDR1 SGHDN, CDR2 FVKESK. Trimming stripped 4 bases from V and 4 bases from J, with 7 bases between. This CDR3 contains 13 residues. CDR3 in DNA: TGTGCCAGCAGCCCCTCCCGCACCGGGGAGCTGTTTTTT. This codes for CASSPSRTGELFF. Drawing the rest from reference TRBV14 and TRBJ2-2, the complete variable domain is EAGVTQFPSHSVIEKGQTVTLRCDPISGHDNLYWYRRVMGKEIKFLLHFVKESKQDESGMPNNRFLAERTGGTYSTLKVQPAELEDSGVYFCASSPSRTGELFFGEGSRLTVL.

The chain combines TRBV28 with TRBJ1-2; D call uncertain. Germline CDR1 and CDR2: MDHEN and SYDVKM. The V gene lost 2 bases and the J gene lost 0 bases, with 10 bases spanning the gap. The CDR3 covers 15 residues. CDR3 DNA: TGTGCCAGCAGTTTAGGCGGAGTTACTAACTATGGCTACACCTTC. Translating gives CASSLGGVTNYGYTF.

The chain joins TRBV29-1 to TRBJ1-5, with D perhaps matching TRBD1 (6 bases). Trimming stripped 5 bases from V and 6 bases from J, with 14 bases between. Germline V gene sequence: CDR1 SQVTM, CDR2 ANQGSEA. The CDR3 extends over 13 amino acids. The CDR3 coding sequence is TGCAGCGTTCTCGTTGCACAGGGTCAGCCCCAGCATTTT. This sequence encodes CSVLVAQGQPQHF.

This chain links TRBV6-5 with TRBJ1-2; D remains ambiguous. There are 12 residues in the CDR3. Per germline, CDR1 MNHEY and CDR2 SVGAGI. The V end was cut by 6 bases, the J end by 8 bases, with 13 bases between. For the CDR3, the DNA is TGTGCCAGCAGGCTCCTAGGGAGCGGCTACACCTTC. Translation gives CASRLLGSGYTF.

The chain couples TRBV29-1 to TRBJ2-3; no clear D gene. Trimming removed 6 bases at V and 0 bases at J, with 13 bases between. From germline, CDR1 is SQVTM and CDR2 ANQGSEA. This CDR3 is built from 14 residues. The CDR3 loop reads CSVQTTSSTDTQYF. In DNA form, the CDR3 reads TGCAGCGTGCAAACTACCAGTAGCACAGATACGCAGTATTTT.

This clone was counted only a few times. This chain uses TRBV15 with TRBJ2-1, with TRBD2 identical over 7 bases. After removal of 3 bases from V and 2 bases from J, the junction contained 7 bases not matched to a gene. The CDR3 contains 16 residues. Per germline, CDR1 LNHNV and CDR2 YYDKDF (reference sequence). In nucleotides, the CDR3 is TGTGCCACCAGCAGTCAGAGCGGGAACGCCTACAATGAGCAGTTCTTC. Amino acid sequence: CATSSQSGNAYNEQFF. Filled out from reference TRBV15 and TRBJ2-1, the complete variable domain reads DAMVIQNPRYQVTQFGKPVTLSCSQTLNHNVMYWYQQKSSQAPKLLFHYYDKDFNNEADTPDNFQSRRPNTSFCFLDIRSPGLGDTAMYLCATSSQSGNAYNEQFFGPGTRLTVL.

The chain employs TRBV6-5 and TRBJ2-3; D gene ambiguous. The CDR3 runs to 13 residues. Trimming removed 4 bases at V and 5 bases at J, with 10 bases between. Germline CDR1 MNHEY, CDR2 SVGAGI. The CDR3 protein is CASSSADGDTQYF. The DNA for the CDR3 is TGTGCCAGCAGTTCCGCTGACGGAGATACGCAGTATTTT.

The genes are TRBV6-5 and TRBJ1-2; D unresolved. Trimming took 5 bases from V and 1 from J, leaving 8 bases between them. The CDR3 covers 13 residues. The germline V gene has CDR1 MNHEY and CDR2 SVGAGI. CDR3 bases: TGTGCCAGCAGTCCCGGGAGTAACTATGGCTACACCTTC. It yields the protein CASSPGSNYGYTF.

The rearrangement uses TRBV30 and TRBJ1-1; TRBD1 matches 7 bases. Germline CDR1 GTSNPN, CDR2 SVGIG (reference sequence). V trimming: 2 bases; J trimming: 0 bases; junction bases outside the gene matches: 9. The CDR3 runs 16 residues. In nucleotides, the CDR3 is TGTGCCTGGAGTCGATGGGACAGCACGGTGAACACTGAAGCTTTCTTT. Amino acid sequence: CAWSRWDSTVNTEAFF.

The CDR3, as DNA: TGTGCCTGGGGGACAGTCGGGGAGACCCAGTACTTC. Translating gives CAWGTVGETQYF. The chain has TRBV30 and TRBJ2-5; 7 nucleotides agree with TRBD1. Looked up from germline, CDR1 is GTSNPN and CDR2 is SVGIG (reference sequence). Unmatched junction bases numbered 5, after V lost 5 bases and J lost 5 bases. CDR3 length: 12 residues.